These 26 T cell receptor beta chains came from one sample sequenced in a study of shared clonotypes between healthy human individuals. Clones were sequenced by immunoSEQ multiplex PCR, and TCRdb holds only the in-frame ones, with some missing. The table includes about 2,200,000 clones, approximately 94% detected once. It was CD45RO-negative cells, positively selected for CCR7, that made up naive CD8 cells, with terminally differentiated effector memory CD45RA+ cells excluded. The sequenced sample was naive CD8+ T cells from PBMCs. These receptor sequences come from a young man in good health. Some clones in this sample may be carry-over from other donors' samples.

CDR3 sequence reads: CASSQTSGALREQFF. The DNA of the CDR3 is TGTGCCAGCAGTCAGACTAGCGGTGCACTGCGGGAGCAGTTCTTC. V is TRBV9 and J is TRBJ2-1; 9 positions match TRBD2. V trimming: 5 bases; J trimming: 10 bases; junction bases outside the gene matches: 13. Germline CDR1 is SGDLS and CDR2 is YYNGEE. The CDR3 sequence is 15 residues long.

The chain uses TRBV5-1 and TRBJ2-7; the D is unclear. This CDR3 is built from 15 residues. The V and J ends lost 2 bases and 5 bases respectively, with 17 bases between them. In germline, CDR1 is SGHRS, CDR2 YFSETQ. CDR3 region: CASSFDEVGKDEQYF. As DNA, the CDR3 is TGCGCCAGCAGCTTCGACGAAGTGGGCAAGGACGAGCAGTACTTC.

V and J are TRBV19 and TRBJ2-2, with TRBD2 matching 11 bases. The CDR3 extends over 17 amino acids. Losses at the gene ends were 3 bases for V and 7 bases for J; bases not matched to a gene: 10. The germline CDR1 and CDR2 sequences are LNHDA and SQIVND (reference sequence). In DNA, the CDR3 is TGTGCCAGTAGTATGACGGGACTAGCGGAGCCGGGCGGGGAGCTGTTTTTT. Its protein product is CASSMTGLAEPGGELFF.

This chain joins TRBV6-4 and TRBJ2-3; no definite D call. CDR3 length equals 13 residues. The V end lost 0 bases, the J end lost 2 bases, and 3 bases lay between the germline ends. CDR1 is MRHNA, CDR2 SNTAGT, per germline. The CDR3 sequence is CASSDSPTDTQYF. The DNA of the CDR3 is TGTGCCAGCAGTGACTCTCCCACAGATACGCAGTATTTT.

The CDR3 here is CASSPRGNPYEQYF. The CDR3 nucleotides read TGTGCCAGCAGCCCCAGGGGCAACCCCTACGAGCAGTACTTC. The V gene is TRBV14, the J gene TRBJ2-7; D is possibly TRBD1 (6 bases). Trimming left V 4 bases short and J 2 bases short, with 12 bases between. The CDR3 covers 14 residues. CDR1 and CDR2 (germline): SGHDN, FVKESK.

This clone was seen a few times. CDR3 nucleotides: TGCGCCAGCAGCTGGGGGACCTCCTATGGCTACACCTTC. The encoded protein is CASSWGTSYGYTF. The gene calls are TRBV5-1 and TRBJ1-2, with D perhaps matching TRBD1 (5 bases). CDR3 size: 13 residues. Trimming removed 3 bases from V and 4 bases from J, with 10 bases in between. Germline CDR1 and CDR2: SGHRS and YFSETQ.

The V gene is TRBV7-3, the J gene TRBJ2-5; no firm D call. The germline V gene encodes CDR1 SGHTA and CDR2 FQGTGA. Between the trimmed V and J ends, which lost 2 bases and 7 bases, there was a span of 11 bases. This CDR3 contains 13 residues. The CDR3 sequence: CASSLVGLGTQYF. CDR3 nucleotides: TGTGCCAGCAGCTTAGTAGGGCTTGGGACCCAGTACTTC. The whole variable domain, filled in from reference TRBV7-3 and TRBJ2-5, reads GAGVSQTPSNKVTEKGKYVELRCDPISGHTALYWYRQSLGQGPEFLIYFQGTGAADDSGLPNDRFFAVRPEGSVSTLKIQRTERGDSAVYLCASSLVGLGTQYFGPGTRLLVL.

This clone was seen once. J is TRBJ2-2 and V is TRBV27, with TRBD2 matching 10 bases. The length of the CDR3 is 18 residues. Per germline, CDR1 MNHEY and CDR2 SMNVEV (reference sequence). The V segment lost 4 bases and the J segment 5 bases; nucleotides outside the gene matches: 13. Written as DNA, the CDR3 is TGTGCCAGCAGTTCGAAGCGACTAGCGGGCCGTAGTACCGGGGAGCTGTTTTTT. It encodes CASSSKRLAGRSTGELFF.

This clone was counted between two and nine times. The J gene is TRBJ1-2, the V gene TRBV4-2, with a weak D call TRBD1 (6 bases). V was clipped by 2 bases and J by 8 bases, with 15 bases between them. Germline V gives CDR1 LGHNA, CDR2 YNFKEQ. This CDR3 contains 14 residues. CDR3 bases: TGTGCCAGCAGCCAACCCACAGGGCTCAACGGCTACACCTTC. It specifies CASSQPTGLNGYTF.

This chain uses TRBV6-1 with TRBJ2-3, with D tentatively TRBD2 (5 bases). The length of the CDR3 is 15 residues. The germline gives CDR1 MNHNS, CDR2 SASEGT. V lost 6 bases and J 1 base, leaving 14 bases between the germline ends. The CDR3 DNA reads as TGTGCCAGCAGCGACTCGGGATGGCGCACAGATACGCAGTATTTT. Its protein product is CASSDSGWRTDTQYF.

The genes are TRBV5-1 and TRBJ2-1; D is undetermined. The CDR3 is 12 residues long. The germline V and J ends were trimmed by 0 bases and 10 bases, with 8 bases remaining between them. Germline V lookup: CDR1 SGHRS, CDR2 YFSETQ. DNA of the CDR3: TGCGCCAGCAGCTTGGTGGTCAGGGAGCAGTTCTTC. Protein sequence: CASSLVVREQFF.

The V gene is TRBV29-1, the J gene TRBJ1-2; the match to TRBD1 covers 11 bases. Per the germline V gene, CDR1 is SQVTM and CDR2 is ANQGSEA. J lost 10 bases, V lost 5 bases, and 6 bases had no gene match. There are 12 residues in the CDR3. CDR3 loop: CSVYRTGGDYTF. The CDR3 nucleotides are TGCAGCGTTTACCGGACAGGGGGCGACTACACCTTC.

The rearrangement uses TRBV27 and TRBJ1-5; D perhaps matches TRBD1 (5 bases). V gave up 2 bases and J gave up 5 bases, with 10 bases separating them. This CDR3 is built from 14 residues. Germline lookup yields CDR1 MNHEY and CDR2 SMNVEV (reference sequence). The CDR3 protein is CASSLRDGDQPQHF. The CDR3, as DNA: TGTGCCAGCAGTTTAAGGGACGGGGATCAGCCCCAGCATTTT.

V is TRBV7-9 and J is TRBJ2-2, with D perhaps being TRBD1 or TRBD2 (5 bases each). V was pared by 9 bases and J by 6 bases, with 11 bases between. Germline values: CDR1 SEHNR, CDR2 FQNEAQ (reference sequence). CDR3 length equals 12 residues. CDR3 sequence reads: CARRDGSGELFF. The CDR3 DNA reads TGTGCCAGACGGGACGGGTCCGGGGAGCTGTTTTTT.

The chain uses TRBV5-1 and TRBJ2-5; 8 nucleotides agree with TRBD1. The CDR3 consists of 18 residues. CDR1 is SGHRS and CDR2 is YFSETQ in the germline V gene. J lost 2 bases, V lost 0 bases, and 12 bases had no gene match. CDR3: CASSLVWRVDRAQETQYF. The CDR3 region has the DNA TGCGCCAGCAGCTTGGTTTGGCGGGTGGACAGGGCACAAGAGACCCAGTACTTC.

The chain is built from TRBV28 and TRBJ1-2; 7 bases match TRBD1. V gave up 4 bases and J gave up 6 bases; unmatched junction bases: 8. Germline CDR1 reads MDHEN; CDR2 reads SYDVKM. The CDR3 covers 14 residues. The CDR3 loop reads CASSWRLQGNGYTF. In nucleotides, the CDR3 is TGTGCCAGCAGTTGGAGGTTACAGGGGAATGGCTACACCTTC.

The V and J genes are TRBV11-3 and TRBJ2-7; TRBD1 matches 9 bases. Per germline, CDR1 SGHNT and CDR2 YENEEA. This CDR3 has 13 amino acids. V dropped 5 bases and J dropped 3; count of bases not matched to a gene: 2. CDR3 amino acids: CASSGQGHYEQYF. Here the CDR3 DNA reads TGTGCCAGCAGCGGACAGGGGCACTACGAGCAGTACTTC.

V is TRBV29-1 and J is TRBJ1-1; possible D gene TRBD1, 5 bases. Germline V CDR1 and CDR2: SQVTM, ANQGSEA. The V gene lost 7 bases and the J gene lost 5 bases, with 14 bases spanning the gap. The CDR3 is 12 amino acids. CDR3 DNA sequence: TGCAGCGCCAGGGAGACGGGGACTGAAGCTTTCTTT. Translation gives CSARETGTEAFF.

The rearrangement links TRBV11-1 to TRBJ2-7; 14 bases align to TRBD2. The CDR3 runs to 14 residues. CDR1 is SGHAT, CDR2 FQDESV, per germline (reference sequence). J gave up 7 bases and V 5 bases, and 4 bases lay outside the gene matches. Here the CDR3 DNA reads TGTGCCAGCAGCCCGGGACTAGCGGGAGTTGAGCAGTACTTC. This sequence encodes CASSPGLAGVEQYF.

The chain joins TRBV7-9 to TRBJ2-7; weak D call: TRBD1 (6 bases). The V end lost 4 bases, the J end lost 0 bases, and 10 bases lay between the germline ends. There are 14 residues in the CDR3. Germline V CDR1 and CDR2: SEHNR, FQNEAQ (reference sequence). In nucleotides, the CDR3 is TGTGCCAGCAGCTGGGGGCTGAGCTCCTACGAGCAGTACTTC. It is translated as CASSWGLSSYEQYF.

The chain is built from TRBV27 and TRBJ2-7; D not resolved. The ends were cut back, 1 base at V and 10 bases at J, with 14 bases in the middle. Germline CDR1 reads MNHEY; CDR2 reads SMNVEV (reference sequence). The CDR3 consists of 13 residues. The chain's CDR3 is CASSLLPPQVQYF. For the CDR3, the DNA is TGTGCCAGCAGTTTATTGCCCCCCCAGGTTCAGTACTTC.

The chain combines TRBV27 with TRBJ1-4; 11 bases align to TRBD1. Germline lookup yields CDR1 MNHEY and CDR2 SMNVEV (reference sequence). This CDR3 is 16 amino acids long. V lost 6 bases, J lost 7 bases, and 10 bases stayed unmatched. CDR3 bases: TGTGCCAGCAGGGAAGGGACAGGGGGATCGGGTGAAAAACTGTTTTTT. This sequence encodes CASREGTGGSGEKLFF.

The gene calls are TRBV27 and TRBJ2-1, with a possible D match to TRBD2 (5 bases). The CDR3 has 14 amino acids. Deletions cut 3 bases from V and 8 bases from J, with 14 bases between. CDR1 and CDR2 (germline): MNHEY, SMNVEV (reference sequence). The CDR3 loop is CASSFIGSSYEQFF. In DNA, the CDR3 is TGTGCCAGCAGTTTCATAGGGTCTAGCTATGAGCAGTTCTTC.

This clone was observed a handful of times. V usage is TRBV12-5 and J usage is TRBJ1-5; a possible D gene is TRBD1 (5 bases). There are 14 residues in the CDR3. Germline loops: CDR1 LGHNT, CDR2 FRNRAP. V lost 4 bases, J lost 1 base, and 8 bases lay in between. Here the CDR3 DNA reads TGTGCTAGTGGTTCCTGGGGCAGCAATCAGCCCCAGCATTTT. Amino acids: CASGSWGSNQPQHF. The full variable domain, with the rest looked up from reference TRBV12-5 and TRBJ1-5, is DARVTQTPRHKVTEMGQEVTMRCQPILGHNTVFWYRQTMMQGLELLAYFRNRAPLDDSGMPKDRFSAEMPDATLATLKIQPSEPRDSAVYFCASGSWGSNQPQHFGDGTRLSIL.

This chain joins TRBV7-9 and TRBJ1-1; D perhaps matches TRBD1 (6 bases). Trimming took 1 base from V and 5 from J, leaving 14 bases between them. The CDR3 runs to 15 residues. CDR1 is SEHNR and CDR2 is FQNEAQ in the germline V gene (reference sequence). The DNA of the CDR3 is TGTGCCAGCAGCTTAGGTTATACAGGGAGGACTGAAGCTTTCTTT. Translated: CASSLGYTGRTEAFF. The variable domain in full, with the rest retrieved from reference TRBV7-9 and TRBJ1-1, is DTGVSQNPRHKITKRGQNVTFRCDPISEHNRLYWYRQTLGQGPEFLTYFQNEAQLEKSRLLSDRFSAERPKGSFSTLEIQRTEQGDSAMYLCASSLGYTGRTEAFFGQGTRLTVV.

This clone appeared once. The J gene is TRBJ2-3, the V gene TRBV28; D uncertain. The CDR3 is 14 residues long. Deletions cut 6 bases from V and 0 bases from J, with 10 bases between. CDR1 MDHEN and CDR2 SYDVKM come from the germline V gene. The CDR3 spells CASSPRQSTDTQYF. The DNA for the CDR3 is TGTGCCAGCAGCCCTAGACAAAGCACAGATACGCAGTATTTT. Complete variable domain (other parts from reference TRBV28 and TRBJ2-3): DVKVTQSSRYLVKRTGEKVFLECVQDMDHENMFWYRQDPGLGLRLIYFSYDVKMKEKGDIPEGYSVSREKKERFSLILESASTNQTSMYLCASSPRQSTDTQYFGPGTRLTVL.